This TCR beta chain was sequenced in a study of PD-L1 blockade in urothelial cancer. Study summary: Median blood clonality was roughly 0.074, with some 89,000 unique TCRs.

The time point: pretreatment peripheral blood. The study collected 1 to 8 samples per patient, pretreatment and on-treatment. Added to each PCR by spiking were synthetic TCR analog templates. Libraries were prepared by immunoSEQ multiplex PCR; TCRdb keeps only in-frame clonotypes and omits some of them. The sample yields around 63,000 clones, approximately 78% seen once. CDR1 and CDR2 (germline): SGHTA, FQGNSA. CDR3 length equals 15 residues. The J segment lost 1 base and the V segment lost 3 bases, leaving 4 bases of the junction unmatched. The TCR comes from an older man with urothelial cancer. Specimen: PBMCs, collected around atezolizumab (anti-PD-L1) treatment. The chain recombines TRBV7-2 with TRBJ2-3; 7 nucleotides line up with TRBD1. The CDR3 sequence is CASSFTGTGTDTQYF. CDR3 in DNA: TGTGCCAGCAGCTTTACCGGGACAGGCACAGATACGCAGTATTTT.